This T cell receptor (beta chain) was identified during a study of response to subunit inactivated influenza vaccine. Germline V gene data show CDR1 as MDHEN and CDR2 as SYDVKM. V was trimmed by 3 bases and J by 3 bases, leaving 12 bases between them. The CDR3 extends over 15 amino acids. MiXCR, run by TCRdb on the RT-PCR reads, gives a single entry per CDR3 protein. The data contain hundreds of thousands of distinct CDR3 sequences, more than 15% of them singletons. This sample comprised PBMCs from blood, obtained roughly 13 days after vaccination. This receptor was identified in a man aged 45 to 65 who received an inactivated influenza vaccine. This chain links TRBV28 with TRBJ2-1; D not certain. The CDR3 region has the DNA TGTGCCAGCAGTTTCGGCCGTTCTTTCTACAATGAGCAGTTCTTC. Encoded protein: CASSFGRSFYNEQFF.